This T cell receptor (beta chain) was observed in a study of T cell changes during pregnancy in multiple sclerosis. Data came from immunoSEQ multiplex PCR; TCRdb stores just in-frame clones and leaves some out. The table has 25,000 to 30,000 clones, roughly nine tenths seen once. V shed 2 bases, J shed 8 bases, and the junction held 3 bases outside the gene matches. CDR3 length equals 13 residues. Germline V gene lookup returns CDR1 SGHRS and CDR2 YFSETQ. Sequencing was performed on CD4+ T cells from peripheral blood mononuclear cells, taken in the second trimester of pregnancy. This receptor was obtained from a female donor with multiple sclerosis, enrolled in a pregnancy study. The chain combines TRBV5-1 with TRBJ1-4; 7 bases map to TRBD1. CDR3 protein: CASSFQGQEKLFF. Here the CDR3 DNA reads TGCGCCAGCAGCTTCCAGGGACAGGAAAAACTGTTTTTT.